This is a list of T cell receptor beta chains from one sample in a study of response to subunit inactivated influenza vaccine. TCRdb reanalysed the RT-PCR reads using MiXCR and keeps one entry per CDR3 protein. The data contain some 570,000 distinct CDR3 sequences, roughly 12% of them singletons. A further study also used this sample, focusing on T cells expressing NK-cell markers.

Sequencing was performed on PBMCs from blood, taken on the day of vaccination. The receptors were gathered from a man aged 50 to 60 who received an inactivated influenza vaccine. Both conserved end residues are part of each CDR3. D genes are given only for firm matches. Clone size is shown for a subset of rows, as once, few, many or a class of expanded clone.

j_call clone_size v_call d_call cdr3_nt cdr3_aa
TRBJ2-1 few TRBV27 TRBD2 TGTGCCAGCAGTCCTCTAGCGGGGGGCACCTACAATGAGCAGTTCTTC CASSPLAGGTYNEQFF
TRBJ1-2 - TRBV6-1 - TGTGCCAGCAGTCCCCCGCAGGCCTCCCCAGGTGGCTACACCTTC CASSPPQASPGGYTF
TRBJ2-3 - TRBV20-1 TRBD1 TGCAGTGCCAAGACAGGGGGTATCACAGATACGCAGTATTTT CSAKTGGITDTQYF
TRBJ2-2 few TRBV7-9 - TGTGCCAGCAGCTTAGATCTCGGGGTGAACACCGGGGAGCTGTTTTTT CASSLDLGVNTGELFF
TRBJ2-5 many TRBV6-2/TRBV6-3 TRBD2 TGTGCCAGCAGACGGACTAGCGTGGAGACCCAGTACTTC CASRRTSVETQYF
TRBJ2-2 few TRBV4-1 - TGCGCCAGCAGCCAAGCCCCAGGGGCCGGGGAGCTGTTTTTT CASSQAPGAGELFF
TRBJ2-1 - TRBV4-3 TRBD1 TGCGCCAGCAGCCAAGAGGGGACAGAGTACAATGAGCAGTTCTTC CASSQEGTEYNEQFF
TRBJ1-2 - TRBV7-2 TRBD1 TGTGCCAGCAGCTCACGACAGGGCTACTATGGCTACACCTTC CASSSRQGYYGYTF
TRBJ2-5 - TRBV24-1 - TGTGCCACCAGTGATGGGGGACTCAACTTAAAAGAGACCCAGTACTTC CATSDGGLNLKETQYF
TRBJ2-1 few TRBV20-1 - TGCAGTGCTAGCCGGCAGGTCTCCTACAATGAGCAGTTCTTC CSASRQVSYNEQFF
TRBJ2-5 - TRBV2 TRBD2 TGTGCCAGCGGCGGGGGAGTAGAGACCCAGTACTTC CASGGGVETQYF
TRBJ2-7 - TRBV4-3 - TGCGCCAGCAGCCAAGATCAGGGGTCCATATCCTACGAGCAGTACTTC CASSQDQGSISYEQYF
TRBJ2-1 - TRBV25-1 TRBD2 TGTGCCAGCAAATACTACTCACCCCGACTAGCCCCACGAACCCCAACCTACAATGAGCAGTTCTTC CASKYYSPRLAPRTPTYNEQFF
TRBJ2-1 - TRBV5-5 TRBD2 TGTGCCAGCAGCTTGGAGGGCGGGAGGGCCTATGAGCAGTTCTTC CASSLEGGRAYEQFF
TRBJ2-7 - TRBV6-2/TRBV6-3 TRBD1 TGTGCCAGCCGCGATGGGACAGGCTCCTACGAGCAGTACTTC CASRDGTGSYEQYF
TRBJ1-6 many TRBV4-2 - TGTGCCAGCAGCCAAGATACAAGTAATTCACCCCTCCACTTT CASSQDTSNSPLHF
TRBJ2-2 many TRBV5-1 TRBD1 TGCGCCAGCAGCTACAGGGGGCTTACCGGGGAGCTGTTTTTT CASSYRGLTGELFF
TRBJ2-3 - TRBV6-2/TRBV6-3 - TGTGCCAGCAGTGATCCCGGTTTGGTTAAGCTCACAGATACGCAGTATTTT CASSDPGLVKLTDTQYF
TRBJ2-7 few TRBV5-1 - TGCGCCAGCAGCTTGGCCTTCGGAGAGCAGTACTTC CASSLAFGEQYF
TRBJ2-1 few TRBV4-3 TRBD1 TGCGCCAGCAGCCAAGAACGAGGGGTCGGGACAGGGTGGAATGAGCAGTTCTTC CASSQERGVGTGWNEQFF
TRBJ1-2 many TRBV5-6 - TGTGCCAGCAGGTCCTGGGCGCAGGGAACCTATGGCTACACCTTC CASRSWAQGTYGYTF
TRBJ2-1 many TRBV27 - TGTGCCAGCAGTTTCGGTTGGGTAGGGTTGAATGAGCAGTTCTTC CASSFGWVGLNEQFF
TRBJ2-1 many TRBV4-3 TRBD1 TGCGCCAGCAGCCAAGCAGGGGGCAATGAGCAGTTCTTC CASSQAGGNEQFF
TRBJ2-3 many TRBV20-1 - TGCAGTGCAGACAGCCAAAACACAGATACGCAGTATTTT CSADSQNTDTQYF
TRBJ2-5 - TRBV28 TRBD2 TGTGCCAGCAGCTATAGCGGGGTCGTGGAGACCCAGTACTTC CASSYSGVVETQYF
TRBJ1-5 few TRBV7-2 - TGTGCCAGCAGCTTATATGACACGGGGGGACAGCCCCAGCATTTT CASSLYDTGGQPQHF
TRBJ2-2 - TRBV5-1 - TGCGCCAGCAGCGGGGGGGACAGCCCCGGGGAGCTGTTTTTT CASSGGDSPGELFF
TRBJ1-1 - TRBV5-5 - TGTGCCAGCATCCAAAGAGGGATCAACACTGAAGCTTTCTTT CASIQRGINTEAFF
TRBJ1-1 few TRBV29-1 - TGCAGCGCCATCCAGGTGAACACTGAAGCTTTCTTT CSAIQVNTEAFF
TRBJ2-5 - TRBV12-3/TRBV12-4 - TGTGCCAGCAGTTACATCCAAGAGACCCAGTACTTC CASSYIQETQYF
TRBJ1-5 many TRBV6-2/TRBV6-3 - TGTGCCAGCAGTTACTTTAGCAATCAGCCCCAGCATTTT CASSYFSNQPQHF
TRBJ2-5 once TRBV12-3/TRBV12-4 TRBD1 TGTGCCAGCAGCTCCCGGAAAGACACAGGGGGCAAGACCCAGTACTTC CASSSRKDTGGKTQYF
TRBJ1-2 - TRBV27 - TGTGCCAGCAGTCCCCATACCGGGCAGGGGTCCTATGGCTACACCTTC CASSPHTGQGSYGYTF
TRBJ2-7 few TRBV29-1 - TGCAGCGCCTCACGGGGGGCGGGCTATTCCTACGAGCAGTACTTC CSASRGAGYSYEQYF
TRBJ2-1 few TRBV7-9 - TGTGCCAGCAGCTTACTAGTAGATCGCGAGCAGTTCTTC CASSLLVDREQFF
TRBJ2-1 few TRBV28 - TGTGCCAGCCTGGGGAGAGGACACAATGAGCAGTTCTTC CASLGRGHNEQFF
TRBJ2-2 many TRBV28 TRBD2 TGTGCCGCTTCTGTTCTAGCGGGAGGTGGGGAGCTGTTTTTT CAASVLAGGGELFF
TRBJ2-3 few TRBV28 - TGTGCCAGCAGGTCTAGCGCCCGCACAGATACGCAGTATTTT CASRSSARTDTQYF
TRBJ1-4 few TRBV20-1 TRBD1 TGCAGCAGTTTTTTGGGGACAGGGGTTGATGAAAAACTGTTTTTT CSSFLGTGVDEKLFF
TRBJ2-3 many TRBV10-3 - TGTGCCATCAGTGAGGGTAGGAGGGAGTCTGATACGCAGTATTTT CAISEGRRESDTQYF